These 26 T cell receptor beta chains share one sample of origin, sequenced in a study of yellow fever vaccine responses in identical twins. TCRdb independently ran MiXCR on the RT-PCR reads; one entry per CDR3 protein. The sample carries about 1,200 distinct CDR3 sequences, around nine tenths recorded once. Here the sequenced sample was T cells from blood (PBMCs), unsorted or a sorted subset (not recorded which), taken before or after yellow fever vaccination (not recorded which). All receptors come from a female donor who received the yellow fever vaccine.

The J gene is TRBJ2-7, the V gene TRBV2; tentatively, D is TRBD1 (5 bases). In germline, CDR1 is SNHLY, CDR2 FYNNEI. The V end lost 1 base, the J end lost 6 bases, and 7 bases lay between the germline ends. The length of the CDR3 is 12 residues. The CDR3 spells CASSEDRTEQYV. The CDR3 DNA reads TGTGCCAGCAGTGAAGACAGGACCGAGCAGTACGTC.

This chain's CDR3 is CASSLGGGEQYF. The CDR3 nucleotides are TGTGCCAGCAGCTTAGGAGGTGGAGAGCAGTACTTC. This chain joins TRBV13 and TRBJ2-7; D is uncertain. Deletions cut 0 bases from V and 7 bases from J, with 7 bases between. CDR3 length: 12 amino acids. Germline lookup yields CDR1 PRHDT and CDR2 FYEKMQ (reference sequence).

The chain has TRBV20-1 and TRBJ1-5, with D possibly being TRBD1 (6 bases). The ends were cut back, 1 base at V and 7 bases at J, with 14 bases in the middle. This CDR3 comprises 14 residues. Germline V gene sequence: CDR1 DFQATT, CDR2 SNEGSKA (reference sequence). CDR3 in amino acids: CSARATGTGQPQHF. The CDR3 nucleotides are TGCAGTGCTAGAGCAACAGGGACCGGGCAGCCCCAGCATTTT.

This rearrangement joins TRBV11-3 to TRBJ1-3; D is unresolved. Trimming took 2 bases from V and 4 from J, leaving 12 bases between them. Germline CDR1 is SGHNT and CDR2 is YENEEA. The CDR3 sequence is 15 residues long. DNA of the CDR3: TGTGCCAGCAGCTTATTTGCCGGGTACGGAAACACCATATATTTT. Translation: CASSLFAGYGNTIYF.

The table lists this clonotype with a count of one. V usage is TRBV27 and J usage is TRBJ2-7, with 14 bases matching TRBD2. The CDR3 runs 15 residues. J lost 2 bases, V lost 5 bases, and 2 bases had no gene match. Germline CDR1 reads MNHEY; CDR2 reads SMNVEV (reference sequence). The CDR3 reads CASSMGLAGAYEQYF. CDR3 coding DNA: TGTGCCAGCAGTATGGGACTAGCGGGAGCCTACGAGCAGTACTTC.

The V gene is TRBV5-5, the J gene TRBJ2-2; 8 nucleotides match TRBD2. There are 16 residues in the CDR3. Per the germline V gene, CDR1 is SGHKS and CDR2 is YYEKEE (reference sequence). Trimming at V came to 0 bases and at J to 1 base, leaving 2 bases not matched to a gene. The CDR3 nucleotides read TGTGCCAGCAGCTTGGGACTAGCGAGGAACACCGGGGAGCTGTTTTTT. Its protein product is CASSLGLARNTGELFF.

The chain uses TRBV19 and TRBJ1-4; D gene unclear. Per germline, CDR1 LNHDA and CDR2 SQIVND (reference sequence). This CDR3 spans 12 amino acids. V was trimmed by 5 bases and J by 8 bases, leaving 9 bases between them. The CDR3 sequence is CASSLPPEKLFF. The DNA of the CDR3 is TGTGCCAGTAGTCTGCCGCCCGAAAAACTGTTTTTT.

The rearrangement uses TRBV20-1 and TRBJ2-5; a possible D gene is TRBD2 (5 bases). Germline CDR1 is DFQATT and CDR2 is SNEGSKA (reference sequence). V lost 0 bases, J lost 5 bases, and 13 bases lay in between. The CDR3 has 14 residues. DNA of the CDR3: TGCAGTGCTAGAGATCATAGATCGGGGGAGACCCAGTACTTC. This translates into CSARDHRSGETQYF.

This chain connects TRBV7-9 to TRBJ1-4; possibly TRBD1 for D (5 bases). V was cut by 8 bases and J by 7 bases, with 14 bases left in between. Germline V gene data show CDR1 as SEHNR and CDR2 as FQNEAQ (reference sequence). CDR3 length: 13 amino acids. CDR3 sequence (DNA): TGTGCCAGCGCGGGGCCAGGGTCTGAAAAACTGTTTTTT. This gives the protein CASAGPGSEKLFF.

This clonotype was picked up one time. The chain recombines TRBV15 with TRBJ2-7; possibly TRBD2 for D (5 bases). The CDR3 is made up of 14 amino acids. Germline V lookup: CDR1 LNHNV, CDR2 YYDKDF (reference sequence). Trimming took 1 base from V and 1 from J, leaving 8 bases between them. CDR3 nucleotides: TGTGCCACCAGCAGAGCTCTAGCTTCCTACGAGCAGTACTTC. Translated, it gives CATSRALASYEQYF.

The rearrangement joins TRBV25-1 to TRBJ2-7; 7 nucleotides align to TRBD1. Trimming cost V 7 bases and J 3 bases; bases outside gene matches: 12. Germline values: CDR1 MGHDK, CDR2 SYGVNS. The CDR3 has 15 amino acids. The CDR3 nucleotides are TGTGCCAGCACCCTAGGACAGGTTGGACTCTACGAGCAGTACTTC. It yields the protein CASTLGQVGLYEQYF.

The chain carries TRBV6-2 or TRBV6-3 and TRBJ1-2; D call uncertain. CDR1 and CDR2 from the germline V gene are MNHEY and SVGEGT. Trimming removed 3 bases at V and 4 bases at J, with 9 bases between. CDR3 length: 13 amino acids. The CDR3 coding sequence is TGTGCCAGCAGTTATCACTTAGGCTATGGCTACACCTTC. Its protein product is CASSYHLGYGYTF.

This rearrangement joins TRBV25-1 to TRBJ1-6; no clear D gene. Germline values: CDR1 MGHDK, CDR2 SYGVNS. The CDR3 has 12 amino acids. The V gene lost 8 bases and the J gene lost 5 bases, with 7 bases spanning the gap. The CDR3 region is CASRVHNSPLHF. The CDR3 region has the DNA TGTGCCAGCCGCGTCCATAATTCACCCCTCCACTTT. The full variable domain, with the rest looked up from reference TRBV25-1 and TRBJ1-6, is EADIYQTPRYLVIGTGKKITLECSQTMGHDKMYWYQQDPGMELHLIHYSYGVNSTEKGDLSSESTVSRIRTEHFPLTLESARPSHTSQYLCASRVHNSPLHFGNGTRLTVT.

The rearrangement joins TRBV10-3 to TRBJ1-3; no reliable D call. V was trimmed by 2 bases and J by 1 base, leaving 9 bases between them. The CDR3 has 15 residues. CDR1 is ENHRY, CDR2 SYGVKD, per germline. CDR3 coding DNA: TGTGCCATCAGTGAGCCCAACAGATCTGGAAACACCATATATTTT. It encodes CAISEPNRSGNTIYF.

This chain joins TRBV6-2 or TRBV6-3 and TRBJ1-5, with unresolved D. V was clipped by 4 bases and J by 1 base, with 14 bases between them. The CDR3 length is 16 residues. The V gene's germline CDR1 is MNHEY and CDR2 SVGEGT. CDR3 in amino acids: CASSSLDVRSNQPQHF. CDR3 DNA sequence: TGTGCCAGCAGTTCCCTAGACGTACGGAGCAATCAGCCCCAGCATTTT.

This chain connects TRBV29-1 to TRBJ2-7; D call uncertain. The CDR3 length is 8 residues. CDR1 and CDR2 from the germline V gene are SQVTM and ANQGSEA. Trimming shortened V by 7 bases and J by 3 bases, and 1 base separated the two germline ends. CDR3 sequence reads: CSGYEQYF. CDR3 DNA sequence: TGCAGCGGCTACGAGCAGTACTTC.

This clonotype was found once. CDR3 loop: CASSEPTQGAGEQYV. The CDR3 DNA follows: TGTGCCAGCAGTGAACCTACACAGGGGGCGGGCGAGCAGTACGTC. The chain is built from TRBV6-1 and TRBJ2-7, with 9 bases identical to TRBD1. The J segment lost 6 bases and the V segment lost 2 bases, leaving 8 bases of the junction unmatched. The CDR3 runs 15 residues. Per germline, CDR1 MNHNS and CDR2 SASEGT.

The gene calls are TRBV3-1 and TRBJ2-2, with unresolved D. Germline V gene sequence: CDR1 LGHDT, CDR2 YNNKEL (reference sequence). The CDR3 length is 11 residues. Trimming removed 2 bases at V and 5 bases at J, with 0 bases between. The CDR3 region is CASSQTGELFF. DNA of the CDR3: TGTGCCAGCAGCCAAACCGGGGAGCTGTTTTTT.

The rearrangement joins TRBV11-1 to TRBJ2-3; the D gene is possibly TRBD2 (6 bases). This CDR3 contains 14 residues. Germline V gene lookup returns CDR1 SGHAT and CDR2 FQDESV (reference sequence). With 3 bases removed from V and 6 bases from J, the gap between germline ends came to 13 bases. The CDR3 reads CASSLVGGYDTQYF. For the CDR3, the DNA is TGTGCCAGCAGCTTGGTCGGAGGGTACGATACGCAGTATTTT. Looking up the rest from reference TRBV11-1 and TRBJ2-3 gives the full variable domain: EAEVAQSPRYKITEKSQAVAFWCDPISGHATLYWYRQILGQGPELLVQFQDESVVDDSQLPKDRFSAERLKGVDSTLKIQPAELGDSAMYLCASSLVGGYDTQYFGPGTRLTVL.

The V gene is TRBV30, the J gene TRBJ1-5; 10 bases map to TRBD1. The trim removed 4 bases at V and 6 bases at J, leaving 9 bases unmatched. The CDR3 is 15 residues long. Germline V lookup: CDR1 GTSNPN, CDR2 SVGIG (reference sequence). CDR3 DNA sequence: TGTGCCTGGAACACGGACAGGGGGTCGGGTCAGCCCCAGCATTTT. Translation: CAWNTDRGSGQPQHF. Full variable domain (rest looked up from reference TRBV30 and TRBJ1-5): SQTIHQWPATLVQPVGSPLSLECTVEGTSNPNLYWYRQAAGRGLQLLFYSVGIGQISSEVPQNLSASRPQDRQFILSSKKLLLSDSGFYLCAWNTDRGSGQPQHFGDGTRLSIL.

This rearrangement joins TRBV6-2 or TRBV6-3 to TRBJ2-4; D unclear. V lost 6 bases to trimming and J lost 7 bases, with 10 bases between them. Per germline, CDR1 MNHEY and CDR2 SVGEGT. This CDR3 is 12 amino acids long. The CDR3 DNA reads TGTGCCAGCAGCCTAATTACTAACATTCAGTACTTC. Its protein product is CASSLITNIQYF.

This chain uses TRBV29-1 with TRBJ2-1, with D possibly matching TRBD2 (6 bases). Trimming pared 7 bases from V and 7 bases from J, leaving 17 bases between. Germline V gene lookup returns CDR1 SQVTM and CDR2 ANQGSEA. This CDR3 has 13 residues. CDR3 sequence reads: CSGIGTLGNEQFF. The CDR3, as DNA: TGCAGCGGGATCGGGACTCTCGGAAATGAGCAGTTCTTC.

The chain carries TRBV5-1 and TRBJ2-3; maybe TRBD2 (5 bases). Germline values: CDR1 SGHRS, CDR2 YFSETQ. The CDR3 runs to 15 residues. V gave up 5 bases and J gave up 2 bases, with 15 bases separating them. In DNA form, the CDR3 reads TGCGCCAGCAGGACCCCCGGGGAGCCCACAGATACGCAGTATTTT. Its translation is CASRTPGEPTDTQYF.

This clonotype was observed once. The chain combines TRBV15 with TRBJ1-2; tentatively, D is TRBD1 (5 bases). CDR1 is LNHNV, CDR2 YYDKDF, per germline (reference sequence). V lost 3 bases and J lost 3, with 17 bases in between. The CDR3 extends over 16 amino acids. The CDR3, as DNA: TGTGCCACCAGCAGTCCTCTTTGGGGGAAACACTATGGCTACACCTTC. Residues: CATSSPLWGKHYGYTF.

This sequence joins TRBV7-9 and TRBJ1-1; D possibly corresponds to TRBD1 (5 bases). Germline V gene sequence: CDR1 SEHNR, CDR2 FQNEAQ (reference sequence). CDR3 length: 12 residues. V was clipped by 5 bases and J by 5 bases, with 9 bases between them. CDR3 sequence: CASSPGQTEAFF. The CDR3 coding sequence is TGTGCCAGCAGCCCAGGGCAGACTGAAGCTTTCTTT. The variable domain in full, completed from reference TRBV7-9 and TRBJ1-1, reads DTGVSQNPRHKITKRGQNVTFRCDPISEHNRLYWYRQTLGQGPEFLTYFQNEAQLEKSRLLSDRFSAERPKGSFSTLEIQRTEQGDSAMYLCASSPGQTEAFFGQGTRLTVV.

This clonotype was detected a few times. The chain is built from TRBV7-2 and TRBJ2-1; 11 bases line up with TRBD2. The germline gives CDR1 SGHTA, CDR2 FQGNSA. Trimming removed 3 bases from V and 12 bases from J; junction bases left unmatched: 10. The CDR3 extends over 15 amino acids. CDR3 coding DNA: TGTGCCAGCAGCTTGGGGGCTAGCGGGGGGTGGGGGCAGTTCTTC. It codes for CASSLGASGGWGQFF.